This T cell receptor beta chain was sequenced during a study of blood T cell repertoires in COVID-19. Across the study: Sites across the United States, Italy and Spain contributed samples from acute and convalescent COVID-19. Sources were T cells, B-cell-depleted T cells, or PBMCs; the material itself was cDNA or gDNA.

In germline, CDR1 is MDHEN, CDR2 SYDVKM. V lost 7 bases to trimming and J lost 4 bases; unmatched junction nucleotides: 10. This CDR3 comprises 15 residues. In this sample, this clone turned up a few times. In the original analysis: Cell counts per sample came from amplifying reference gene primers. Measured with immunoSEQ multiplex PCR; TCRdb has only the in-frame clones, and not every one. Clone size and the V and J calls come from that table; the DNA yielded D and trimming. The sample lists about 380,000 clones, 90% occurring once. J is TRBJ1-5 and V is TRBV28, with 7 nucleotides matching TRBD1. Sequencing was performed on peripheral blood. This sequence was found in a man younger than 35 with active or convalescent COVID-19. CDR3 loop: CASNLRGATNQPQHF. CDR3 nucleotides: TGTGCCAGCAACCTCAGGGGGGCTACTAATCAGCCCCAGCATTTT.